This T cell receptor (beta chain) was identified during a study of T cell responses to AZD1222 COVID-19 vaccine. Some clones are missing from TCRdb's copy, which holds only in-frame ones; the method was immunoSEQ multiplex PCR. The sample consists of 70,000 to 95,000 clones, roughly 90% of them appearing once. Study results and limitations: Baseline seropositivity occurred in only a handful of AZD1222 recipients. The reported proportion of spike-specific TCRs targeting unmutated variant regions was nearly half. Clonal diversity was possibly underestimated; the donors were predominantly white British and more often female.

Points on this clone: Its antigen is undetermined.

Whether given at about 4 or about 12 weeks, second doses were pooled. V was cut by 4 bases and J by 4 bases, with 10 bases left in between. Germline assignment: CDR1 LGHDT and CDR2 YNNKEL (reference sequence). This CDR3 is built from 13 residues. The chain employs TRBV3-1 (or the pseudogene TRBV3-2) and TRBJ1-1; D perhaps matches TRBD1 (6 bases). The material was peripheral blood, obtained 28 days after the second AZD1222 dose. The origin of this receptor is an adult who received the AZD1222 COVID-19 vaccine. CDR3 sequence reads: CASSPGVVTEAFF. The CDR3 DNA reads TGTGCCAGCAGCCCAGGGGTGGTCACTGAAGCTTTCTTT.